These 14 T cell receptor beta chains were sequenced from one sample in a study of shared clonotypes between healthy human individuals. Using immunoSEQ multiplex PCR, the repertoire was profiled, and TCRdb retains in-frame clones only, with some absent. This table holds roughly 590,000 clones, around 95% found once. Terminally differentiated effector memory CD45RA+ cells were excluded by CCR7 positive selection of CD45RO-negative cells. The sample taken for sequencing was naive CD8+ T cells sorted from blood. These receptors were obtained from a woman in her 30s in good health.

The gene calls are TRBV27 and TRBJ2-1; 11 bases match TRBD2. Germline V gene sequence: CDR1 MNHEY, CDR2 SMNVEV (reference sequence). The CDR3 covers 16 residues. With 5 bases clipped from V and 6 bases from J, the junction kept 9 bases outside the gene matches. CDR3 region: CASSPQASGGLNEQFF. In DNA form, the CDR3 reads TGTGCCAGCAGTCCCCAAGCTAGCGGGGGGCTCAATGAGCAGTTCTTC.

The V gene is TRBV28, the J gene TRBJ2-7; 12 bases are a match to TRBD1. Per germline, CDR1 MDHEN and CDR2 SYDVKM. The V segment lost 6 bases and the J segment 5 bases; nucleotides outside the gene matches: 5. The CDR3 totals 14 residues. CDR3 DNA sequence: TGTGCCAGCAGCTGGGACAGGGGGCAACACGAGCAGTACTTC. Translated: CASSWDRGQHEQYF.

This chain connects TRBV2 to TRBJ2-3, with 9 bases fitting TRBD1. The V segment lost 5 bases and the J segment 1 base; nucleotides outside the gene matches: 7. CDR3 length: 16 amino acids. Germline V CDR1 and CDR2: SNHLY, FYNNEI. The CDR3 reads CASSSDWTGGTDTQYF. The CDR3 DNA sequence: TGTGCCAGCAGTTCCGATTGGACAGGGGGCACAGATACGCAGTATTTT.

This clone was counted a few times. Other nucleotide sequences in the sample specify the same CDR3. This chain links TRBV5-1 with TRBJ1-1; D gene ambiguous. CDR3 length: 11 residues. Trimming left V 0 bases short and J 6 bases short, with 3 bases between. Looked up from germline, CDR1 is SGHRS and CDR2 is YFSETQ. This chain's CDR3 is CASSLGAEAFF. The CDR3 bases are TGCGCCAGCAGCTTGGGTGCTGAAGCTTTCTTT.

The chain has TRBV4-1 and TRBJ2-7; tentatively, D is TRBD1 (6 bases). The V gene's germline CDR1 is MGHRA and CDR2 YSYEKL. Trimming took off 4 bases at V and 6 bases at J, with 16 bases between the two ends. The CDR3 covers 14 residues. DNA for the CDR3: TGCGCCAGCAGCCCCGAGGGACAAAGGGGCGAGCAGTACTTC. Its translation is CASSPEGQRGEQYF.

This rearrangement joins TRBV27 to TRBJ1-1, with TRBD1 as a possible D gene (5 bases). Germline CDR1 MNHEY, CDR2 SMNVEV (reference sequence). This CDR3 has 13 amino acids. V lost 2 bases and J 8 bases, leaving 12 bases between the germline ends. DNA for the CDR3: TGTGCCAGCAGTTTAGGCGGGACGCTGGAAGCTTTCTTT. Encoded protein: CASSLGGTLEAFF.

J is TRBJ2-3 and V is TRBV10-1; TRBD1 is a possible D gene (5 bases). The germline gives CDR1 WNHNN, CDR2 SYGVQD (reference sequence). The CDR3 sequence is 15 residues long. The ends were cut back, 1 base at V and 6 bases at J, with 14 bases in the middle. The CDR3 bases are TGCGCCAGCAGTGAGTTCGCAGGGCCAAGGGATACGCAGTATTTT. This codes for CASSEFAGPRDTQYF.

CDR3 nucleotides: TGTGCCAGCAGCCAAGAACCTCTGATAATCTACGAGCAGTACTTC. This codes for CASSQEPLIIYEQYF. The chain joins TRBV14 to TRBJ2-7; D remains ambiguous. Germline V gene data show CDR1 as SGHDN and CDR2 as FVKESK. V was trimmed by 0 bases and J by 3 bases, leaving 12 bases between them. The CDR3 extends over 15 amino acids.

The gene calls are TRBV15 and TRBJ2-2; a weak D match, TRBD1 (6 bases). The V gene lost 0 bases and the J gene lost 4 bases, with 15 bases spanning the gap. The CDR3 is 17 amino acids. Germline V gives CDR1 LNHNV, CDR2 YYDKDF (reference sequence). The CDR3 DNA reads TGTGCCACCAGCAGAGATTTGGGACAAGGGACCACCGGGGAGCTGTTTTTT. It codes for CATSRDLGQGTTGELFF.

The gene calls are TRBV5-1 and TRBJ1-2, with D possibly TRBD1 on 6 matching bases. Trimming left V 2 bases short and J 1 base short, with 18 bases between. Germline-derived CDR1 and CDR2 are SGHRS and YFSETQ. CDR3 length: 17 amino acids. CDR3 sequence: CASSFSSTGSLNYGYTF. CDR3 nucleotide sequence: TGCGCCAGCAGCTTCAGCTCTACAGGGTCCCTTAACTATGGCTACACCTTC.

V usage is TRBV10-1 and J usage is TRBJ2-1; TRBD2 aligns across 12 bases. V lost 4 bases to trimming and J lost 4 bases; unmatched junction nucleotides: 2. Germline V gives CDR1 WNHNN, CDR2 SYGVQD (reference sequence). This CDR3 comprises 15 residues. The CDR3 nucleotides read TGCGCCAGCAGTGCCGGACTAGCGGGATACAATGAGCAGTTCTTC. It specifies CASSAGLAGYNEQFF.

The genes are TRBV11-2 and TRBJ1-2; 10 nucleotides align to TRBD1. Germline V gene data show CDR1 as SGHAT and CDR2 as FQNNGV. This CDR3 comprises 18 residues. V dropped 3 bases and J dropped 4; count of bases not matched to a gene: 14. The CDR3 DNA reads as TGTGCCAGCAGCTTCTACCCGAACGACAGGGGGCGAAGCTATGGCTACACCTTC. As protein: CASSFYPNDRGRSYGYTF.

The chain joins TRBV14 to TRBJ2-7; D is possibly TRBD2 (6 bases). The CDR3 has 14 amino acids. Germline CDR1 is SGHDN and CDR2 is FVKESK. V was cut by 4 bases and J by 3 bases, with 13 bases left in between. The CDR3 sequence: CASSLLMGGYEQYF. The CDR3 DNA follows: TGTGCCAGCAGCCTGTTGATGGGGGGCTACGAGCAGTACTTC.

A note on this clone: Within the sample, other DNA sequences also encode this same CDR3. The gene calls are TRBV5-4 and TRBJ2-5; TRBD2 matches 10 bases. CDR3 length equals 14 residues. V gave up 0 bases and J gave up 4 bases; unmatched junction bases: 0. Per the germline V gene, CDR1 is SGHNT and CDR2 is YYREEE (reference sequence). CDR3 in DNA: TGTGCCAGCAGCTTGGGACTAGCGGGAGAGACCCAGTACTTC. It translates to CASSLGLAGETQYF.